This TCR beta chain was sequenced for a study of beta chain features in type 1 diabetes. Every donor provided one heparinised blood draw, which averaged about 110 mL. Since all of the isolated RNA was reverse transcribed, expressed TCRB transcripts were what got sequenced. Measured with immunoSEQ multiplex PCR; TCRdb has only the in-frame clones, and not every one. The repertoire includes about 290,000 clones, roughly 8% of them detected once, and more than 0.8% sits in the top ten. In its sample, this clone was seen a few times. The antigen remains undetermined. There are 15 residues in the CDR3. Per the germline V gene, CDR1 is LNHDA and CDR2 is SQIVND (reference sequence). V lost 0 bases and J 2 bases, leaving 8 bases between the germline ends. Study-wide results and caveats: Sequencing the cDNA could make cells with high TCR expression show up more than they should. Patients and controls would share equally any PCR tilt toward shorter templates.

The sample was central memory CD4+ T cells from blood. The sequence was obtained from a woman aged 18-35 years in good health. The chain has TRBV19 and TRBJ1-5; D is perhaps TRBD1 (5 bases). CDR3 protein: CASSIDQGGNQPQHF. Written as DNA, the CDR3 is TGTGCCAGTAGTATAGACCAGGGAGGCAATCAGCCCCAGCATTTT.